The present T cell receptor (beta chain) was sequenced within a study of T cells in Graves' hyperthyroidism and ophthalmopathy. A remark on this clonotype: Its antigen is not known.

There were TCR beta CDR3 regions amplified from RNA transcripts. Initially, a first-round RT-PCR of the TCR CDR3 employed the HTBI primer set. MiXCR was run by TCRdb on the multiplex PCR reads, yielding one entry per CDR3 protein. The table includes about 420,000 distinct CDR3 sequences, around 15% detected once. Germline CDR1 is MGHDK and CDR2 is SYGVNS. Trimming stripped 7 bases from V and 2 bases from J, with 11 bases between. The CDR3 is made up of 14 amino acids. Findings and limits, study-wide: Ophthalmopathy was told apart from stable hyperthyroidism by a 13 V-J model.

Sequencing was performed on blood. The gene calls are TRBV25-1 and TRBJ2-2; no firm D call. The clonotype originates from a woman aged 18-29 years with Graves' hyperthyroidism. The CDR3 nucleotides are TGTGCCAGCACCCTAGGCGGAAACACCGGGGAGCTGTTTTTT. Its protein product is CASTLGGNTGELFF.